A single sample is the source of the 27 T cell receptor beta chains below, sequenced in a study of CD8+ T cells in alopecia areata. RNA extraction and reverse transcription yielded cDNA as sequencing template. Clones were read by immunoSEQ multiplex PCR, and TCRdb kept only the in-frame ones, dropping some. The table has approximately 180,000 clones, around three fifths seen once; the top ten hold roughly 14%. Material: CD4+ T cells sorted from blood, obtained at week 0. Every receptor here comes from a human donor with alopecia areata.

Only a few counts were recorded for this clone. Other DNA variants within this sample encode the same CDR3. The CDR3 is CASSVGDTQYF. CDR3 nucleotide sequence: TGTGCCAGCAGCGTTGGAGATACGCAGTATTTT. V usage is TRBV9 and J usage is TRBJ2-3; unclear D gene. The ends were cut back, 2 bases at V and 5 bases at J, with 3 bases in the middle. CDR3 length: 11 residues. Per the germline V gene, CDR1 is SGDLS and CDR2 is YYNGEE.

This clone was detected only a few times. The chain uses TRBV9 and TRBJ2-2; tentatively, D is TRBD2 (5 bases). CDR3 length: 15 amino acids. Germline V gene data show CDR1 as SGDLS and CDR2 as YYNGEE. V gave up 4 bases and J gave up 4 bases, with 14 bases separating them. Written as DNA, the CDR3 is TGTGCCAGCAGCAGCGGAACTATGGGCACCGGGGAGCTGTTTTTT. This encodes CASSSGTMGTGELFF.

With respect to this clone: At the DNA level, this CDR3 is encoded by other sequences in the same sample as well. V is TRBV7-2 and J is TRBJ1-6, with a possible D match to TRBD1 (6 bases). Trimming stripped 3 bases from V and 3 bases from J, with 6 bases between. Germline CDR1 and CDR2: SGHTA and FQGNSA. The CDR3 loop spans 14 amino acids. The CDR3 loop reads CASSFRGYNSPLHF. The CDR3 DNA sequence: TGTGCCAGCAGCTTCAGGGGCTATAATTCACCCCTCCACTTT.

The rearrangement links TRBV6-6 to TRBJ2-1; D may be TRBD1 (5 bases). V lost 7 bases to trimming and J lost 7 bases, with 17 bases between them. CDR1 is MNHNY, CDR2 SVGAGI, per germline (reference sequence). This CDR3 spans 14 amino acids. The CDR3 coding sequence is TGTGCCAGCACCCTAACCGACAGTTTTAATGAGCAGTTCTTC. Its protein is CASTLTDSFNEQFF.

There are a few counts of this clone. This chain's CDR3 is CASSHTGEGYGYTF. The CDR3 coding sequence is TGTGCCAGCAGCCATACAGGGGAAGGTTATGGCTACACCTTC. The gene calls are TRBV14 and TRBJ1-2; 7 nucleotides match TRBD1. V dropped 3 bases and J dropped 5; count of bases not matched to a gene: 6. CDR1 is SGHDN, CDR2 FVKESK, per germline. This CDR3 has 14 residues.

The chain combines TRBV2 with TRBJ2-5; 7 nucleotides line up with TRBD1. With V trimmed by 6 bases and J by 1 base, 5 bases remained unmatched. Germline V lookup: CDR1 SNHLY, CDR2 FYNNEI. The CDR3 contains 14 residues. CDR3 residues: CASSRTGPQETQYF. CDR3 in DNA: TGTGCCAGCAGCAGGACAGGCCCCCAAGAGACCCAGTACTTC.

The chain recombines TRBV30 with TRBJ1-4, with 7 bases matching TRBD1. The CDR3 consists of 13 residues. J was trimmed by 5 bases and V by 7 bases; bases with no gene match: 7. Looked up from germline, CDR1 is GTSNPN and CDR2 is SVGIG (reference sequence). CDR3 loop: CALSRDRNEKLFF. CDR3 coding DNA: TGTGCCTTAAGCCGGGACAGAAATGAAAAACTGTTTTTT.

CDR3 DNA sequence: TGCGCCAGCAGCTTCGGGACAGGGTGGCAAGAGACCCAGTACTTC. Residues: CASSFGTGWQETQYF. The chain uses TRBV5-1 and TRBJ2-5; 9 nucleotides align to TRBD1. J lost 2 bases, V lost 2 bases, and 4 bases had no gene match. The CDR3 length is 15 residues. Germline assignment: CDR1 SGHRS and CDR2 YFSETQ.

The chain employs TRBV4-1 and TRBJ2-3; TRBD1 matches at 8 bases. V lost 2 bases, J lost 0 bases, and 4 bases stayed unmatched. The germline gives CDR1 MGHRA, CDR2 YSYEKL. The CDR3 runs to 16 residues. The CDR3 DNA reads as TGCGCCAGCAGCCAATGGACAGGGACTAGCACAGATACGCAGTATTTT. This translates into CASSQWTGTSTDTQYF.

Ten or more counts support this clone. The chain has TRBV19 and TRBJ2-7; 10 bases align to TRBD1. V lost 9 bases to trimming and J lost 0 bases; unmatched junction nucleotides: 14. The CDR3 spans 17 residues. Germline CDR1 and CDR2: LNHDA and SQIVND (reference sequence). DNA for the CDR3: TGTGCCAGCCGAGAGGCGGGGACAGGGGCCGGCTCCTACGAGCAGTACTTC. Translating it yields CASREAGTGAGSYEQYF.

This chain uses TRBV10-3 with TRBJ1-5, with D tentatively TRBD1 (6 bases). This CDR3 is 13 amino acids long. The germline V gene encodes CDR1 ENHRY and CDR2 SYGVKD. The germline V and J ends were trimmed by 10 bases and 2 bases, with 12 bases remaining between them. CDR3 DNA sequence: TGTGCCAGTAGTTGGACAGGCAATCAGCCCCAGCATTTT. This codes for CASSWTGNQPQHF.

J is TRBJ2-1 and V is TRBV30; unclear D gene. This CDR3 region has 11 residues. The V gene's germline CDR1 is GTSNPN and CDR2 SVGIG (reference sequence). Trimming cost V 6 bases and J 4 bases, with 7 bases left between them. The CDR3 DNA follows: TGTGCCTGTATTCAATACAATGAGCAGTTCTTC. Its protein product is CACIQYNEQFF.

This clone was picked up a small number of times. The chain carries TRBV5-1 and TRBJ2-7; 9 nucleotides align to TRBD1. Trimming cost V 2 bases and J 6 bases; bases outside gene matches: 6. CDR1 and CDR2 from the germline V gene are SGHRS and YFSETQ. This CDR3 spans 14 amino acids. The CDR3, as DNA: TGCGCCAGCAGCTTTCTACAGGGGGCCGGCGAGCAGTACTTC. It encodes CASSFLQGAGEQYF.

V is TRBV29-1 and J is TRBJ2-5; 10 nucleotides align to TRBD2. The CDR3 consists of 15 residues. After removal of 6 bases from V and 2 bases from J, the junction contained 9 bases not matched to a gene. The V gene's germline CDR1 is SQVTM and CDR2 ANQGSEA. CDR3 amino acids: CSVVAGGLDQETQYF. The CDR3 DNA reads TGCAGCGTCGTAGCGGGGGGACTGGATCAAGAGACCCAGTACTTC.

Here the CDR3 DNA reads TGCAGCGTTAGTCAAGGCTCTGGAAACACCATATATTTT. It is translated as CSVSQGSGNTIYF. This chain connects TRBV29-1 to TRBJ1-3; D gene uncertain. Germline CDR1 reads SQVTM; CDR2 reads ANQGSEA. V was trimmed by 5 bases and J by 0 bases, leaving 8 bases between them. The length of the CDR3 is 13 residues.

This sequence joins TRBV7-9 and TRBJ2-7; 9 bases line up with TRBD2. Germline V gene lookup returns CDR1 SEHNR and CDR2 FQNEAQ (reference sequence). The junction had 10 bases not matched to a gene; V was cut back by 5 bases and J by 5 bases. There are 15 residues in the CDR3. CDR3 DNA sequence: TGTGCCAGCAGCCTATGGACTAGCGAGGGCCACGAGCAGTACTTC. This sequence encodes CASSLWTSEGHEQYF.

The chain is built from TRBV18 and TRBJ1-4; a weak D match, TRBD1 (5 bases). Trimming stripped 2 bases from V and 0 bases from J, with 13 bases between. The CDR3 has 17 residues. Germline CDR1 and CDR2: KGHSH and LQKENI. The CDR3 protein is CASSPKGQGATNEKLFF. Written as DNA, the CDR3 is TGTGCCAGCTCACCAAAGGGCCAGGGAGCAACTAATGAAAAACTGTTTTTT.

DNA for the CDR3: TGTGCCAGCTCCCCGATCTCGGGCAGCCAAAGGGACTATGGCTACACCTTC. Its protein is CASSPISGSQRDYGYTF. The rearrangement joins TRBV18 to TRBJ1-2; D unresolved. CDR1 and CDR2 (germline): KGHSH, LQKENI. The germline V and J ends were trimmed by 6 bases and 3 bases, with 23 bases remaining between them. There are 17 residues in the CDR3. The full variable domain, its missing parts supplied by reference TRBV18 and TRBJ1-2, is NAGVMQNPRHLVRRRGQEARLRCSPMKGHSHVYWYRQLPEEGLKFMVYLQKENIIDESGMPKERFSAEFPKEGPSILRIQQVVRGDSAAYFCASSPISGSQRDYGYTFGSGTRLTVV.

V and J are TRBV9 and TRBJ2-3, with D possibly TRBD2 on 6 matching bases. The CDR3 is made up of 15 amino acids. The germline CDR1 and CDR2 sequences are SGDLS and YYNGEE. Trimming removed 4 bases from V and 0 bases from J, with 12 bases in between. The CDR3 is CASSKSGFSTDTQYF. In DNA form, the CDR3 reads TGTGCCAGCAGCAAGAGCGGGTTTAGCACAGATACGCAGTATTTT.

This clone was counted once. The rearrangement uses TRBV28 and TRBJ1-1, with D possibly being TRBD1 (5 bases). The CDR3 is made up of 12 amino acids. CDR1 and CDR2 from the germline V gene are MDHEN and SYDVKM. V gave up 1 base and J gave up 7 bases, with 7 bases separating them. The CDR3 DNA reads as TGTGCCAGCAGTTTATATGGGGGTGAAGCTTTCTTT. Translating gives CASSLYGGEAFF.

In nucleotides, the CDR3 is TGTGCCAGCAGCGAGACTAGCGGGAGAAACAATGAGCAGTTCTTC. This sequence encodes CASSETSGRNNEQFF. This chain uses TRBV7-2 with TRBJ2-1, with 12 bases matching TRBD2. The J segment lost 5 bases and the V segment lost 5 bases, leaving 4 bases of the junction unmatched. The CDR3 runs 15 residues. Germline V gene data show CDR1 as SGHTA and CDR2 as FQGNSA. The whole variable domain, remainder taken from reference TRBV7-2 and TRBJ2-1, is GAGVSQSPSNKVTEKGKDVELRCDPISGHTALYWYRQSLGQGLEFLIYFQGNSAPDKSGLPSDRFSAERTGGSVSTLTIQRTQQEDSAVYLCASSETSGRNNEQFFGPGTRLTVL.

The chain is built from TRBV30 and TRBJ1-5; TRBD1 might be the D (5 bases). This CDR3 region has 15 residues. With 1 base removed from V and 0 bases from J, the gap between germline ends came to 10 bases. Per the germline V gene, CDR1 is GTSNPN and CDR2 is SVGIG (reference sequence). The CDR3 nucleotides read TGTGCCTGGAGTGCGGGGGGGTATAGCAATCAGCCCCAGCATTTT. This gives the protein CAWSAGGYSNQPQHF.

The genes are TRBV29-1 and TRBJ2-7, with D perhaps matching TRBD2 (5 bases). CDR3 size: 11 residues. Germline assignment: CDR1 SQVTM and CDR2 ANQGSEA. V lost 8 bases to trimming and J lost 2 bases, with 10 bases between them. CDR3 coding DNA: TGCAGCATAAGGGAGACCTACGAGCAGTACTTC. Amino acids: CSIRETYEQYF.

This clone was seen once. The gene calls are TRBV15 and TRBJ2-2; no definite D call. V was cut by 5 bases and J by 8 bases, with 12 bases left in between. The V gene's germline CDR1 is LNHNV and CDR2 YYDKDF (reference sequence). The CDR3 extends over 13 amino acids. In DNA, the CDR3 is TGTGCCACCAGCCCTAGGTTGGAGGGGGAGCTGTTTTTT. This sequence encodes CATSPRLEGELFF.

The V and J genes are TRBV27 and TRBJ2-5, with TRBD2 identical over 9 bases. Trimming cost V 3 bases and J 5 bases; bases outside gene matches: 10. There are 16 residues in the CDR3. The germline V gene has CDR1 MNHEY and CDR2 SMNVEV (reference sequence). Here the CDR3 reads CASSFISGGPGETQYF. The CDR3 nucleotides are TGTGCCAGCAGTTTCATTAGCGGGGGCCCCGGGGAGACCCAGTACTTC.

The V and J genes are TRBV14 and TRBJ2-7, with D possibly matching TRBD2 (5 bases). The CDR3 extends over 13 amino acids. V gave up 4 bases and J gave up 3 bases, with 10 bases separating them. In germline, CDR1 is SGHDN, CDR2 FVKESK. CDR3 amino acids: CASSLGRDYEQYF. Written as DNA, the CDR3 is TGTGCCAGCAGCCTCGGACGGGACTACGAGCAGTACTTC. Using reference TRBV14 and TRBJ2-7 for the parts outside the CDR3, the full variable domain is EAGVTQFPSHSVIEKGQTVTLRCDPISGHDNLYWYRRVMGKEIKFLLHFVKESKQDESGMPNNRFLAERTGGTYSTLKVQPAELEDSGVYFCASSLGRDYEQYFGPGTRLTVT.

The V gene is TRBV5-4, the J gene TRBJ2-5; no clear D gene. CDR1 and CDR2 (germline): SGHNT, YYREEE (reference sequence). The CDR3 is made up of 13 amino acids. Trimming cost V 2 bases and J 1 base, with 6 bases left between them. CDR3 sequence: CASSLQPQETQYF. Here the CDR3 DNA reads TGTGCCAGCAGCTTACAACCCCAAGAGACCCAGTACTTC.